The next 32 T cell receptor beta chains were all read from a single sample in a study of control samples from healthy donors and cancer patients. The protocol was immunoSEQ multiplex PCR, while the TCRdb copy is restricted to in-frame clones and leaves out a portion. Found here are over 100,000 clones, 92% of them singletons; the top ten hold about 1.9%. The material sequenced was blood. These receptors were obtained from a woman in her 50s in good health.

The rearrangement uses TRBV6-6 and TRBJ2-4; either TRBD1 or TRBD2 may supply D (5 bases each). V was shortened by 6 bases and J by 4 bases, with 13 bases between the two germline ends. CDR1 MNHNY and CDR2 SVGAGI come from the germline V gene (reference sequence). This CDR3 has 14 residues. The CDR3 DNA reads TGTGCCAGCAGAAGCCGGGACGGAAAAAACATTCAGTACTTC. Amino acids: CASRSRDGKNIQYF.

The rearrangement joins TRBV10-3 to TRBJ1-3; D is ambiguous. Per germline, CDR1 ENHRY and CDR2 SYGVKD. This CDR3 region has 16 residues. V dropped 5 bases and J dropped 0 bases, with 14 bases sitting between them. The CDR3 region has the DNA TGTGCCATCAGTCCCCAGTTGGGGAGCTCTGGAAACACCATATATTTT. Translating gives CAISPQLGSSGNTIYF.

This chain connects TRBV6-1 to TRBJ2-7; the D gene is possibly TRBD2 (6 bases). In germline, CDR1 is MNHNS, CDR2 SASEGT. There are 14 residues in the CDR3. The V end lost 1 base, the J end lost 4 bases, and 11 bases lay between the germline ends. CDR3 coding DNA: TGTGCCAGCAGTGAAGTGGAGGGGCCATACGAGCAGTACTTC. Its translation is CASSEVEGPYEQYF.

The J gene is TRBJ2-3, the V gene TRBV2; D is unclear. The CDR3 length is 16 residues. Germline V gives CDR1 SNHLY, CDR2 FYNNEI. The V end was cut by 1 base, the J end by 2 bases, with 13 bases between. CDR3 region: CASSEGALPLTDTQYF. CDR3 nucleotides: TGTGCCAGCAGTGAAGGTGCCCTCCCACTCACAGATACGCAGTATTTT.

The rearrangement joins TRBV24-1 to TRBJ2-3; possible D gene TRBD2, 5 bases. There are 18 residues in the CDR3. The germline V gene has CDR1 KGHDR and CDR2 SFDVKD. V was clipped by 3 bases and J by 1 base, with 19 bases between them. CDR3 nucleotide sequence: TGTGCCACCAGTGATCCCTTACGTGGGAGAAGTGGCACAGATACGCAGTATTTT. Translated, it gives CATSDPLRGRSGTDTQYF.

This clone was seen only once. The rearrangement uses TRBV6-5 and TRBJ2-7; 11 bases are shared with TRBD2. V was clipped by 0 bases and J by 3 bases; unmatched bases: 4. CDR3 size: 16 residues. The germline V gene encodes CDR1 MNHEY and CDR2 SVGAGI. CDR3 DNA sequence: TGTGCCAGCAGTTACTCCAGACTAGCGGGGAACTACGAGCAGTACTTC. It codes for CASSYSRLAGNYEQYF.

The chain recombines TRBV11-2 with TRBJ1-1; D gene uncertain. Trimming took off 0 bases at V and 3 bases at J, with 8 bases between the two ends. Germline V lookup: CDR1 SGHAT, CDR2 FQNNGV. The CDR3 is made up of 14 amino acids. The CDR3 DNA is TGTGCCAGCAGCTTAGAAGGGTCTTACACTGAAGCTTTCTTT. This codes for CASSLEGSYTEAFF.

This chain links TRBV4-2 with TRBJ1-1, with 9 bases identical to TRBD1. This CDR3 contains 16 residues. V was clipped by 3 bases and J by 7 bases; unmatched bases: 12. The V gene's germline CDR1 is LGHNA and CDR2 YNFKEQ. CDR3 in amino acids: CASSQGQGQGLSEAFF. The CDR3 DNA reads as TGTGCCAGCAGCCAGGGACAGGGACAGGGCTTGAGTGAAGCTTTCTTT.

J is TRBJ2-1 and V is TRBV11-2, with D unresolved. The germline V gene encodes CDR1 SGHAT and CDR2 FQNNGV. V was clipped by 5 bases and J by 3 bases, with 14 bases between them. The CDR3 has 15 amino acids. CDR3 residues: CASSPLGSRYNEQFF. The CDR3, as DNA: TGTGCCAGCAGCCCCCTTGGGTCTCGCTACAATGAGCAGTTCTTC.

The genes are TRBV5-4 and TRBJ2-2, with 7 positions matching TRBD1. Per germline, CDR1 SGHNT and CDR2 YYREEE (reference sequence). This CDR3 contains 15 residues. The V gene end was trimmed by 4 bases and the J gene end by 4 bases; junction bases not matched to a gene: 7. Written as DNA, the CDR3 is TGTGCCAGCAGCCCCCAGGGGGTTGGCACCGGGGAGCTGTTTTTT. It is translated as CASSPQGVGTGELFF. The complete variable domain, with remaining parts taken from reference TRBV5-4 and TRBJ2-2, reads ETGVTQSPTHLIKTRGQQVTLRCSSQSGHNTVSWYQQALGQGPQFIFQYYREEENGRGNFPPRFSGLQFPNYSSELNVNALELDDSALYLCASSPQGVGTGELFFGEGSRLTVL.

The chain has TRBV30 and TRBJ1-5; 7 bases map to TRBD1. This CDR3 is built from 16 residues. Losses at the gene ends were 2 bases for V and 15 bases for J; bases not matched to a gene: 22. The V gene's germline CDR1 is GTSNPN and CDR2 SVGIG (reference sequence). CDR3 residues: CAWSYGRGTAGSLVHF. DNA for the CDR3: TGTGCCTGGAGTTATGGGCGGGGGACAGCGGGATCTTTAGTGCATTTT. Full variable domain (remainder filled in from reference TRBV30 and TRBJ1-5): SQTIHQWPATLVQPVGSPLSLECTVEGTSNPNLYWYRQAAGRGLQLLFYSVGIGQISSEVPQNLSASRPQDRQFILSSKKLLLSDSGFYLCAWSYGRGTAGSLVHFGDGTRLSIL.

Only one count was recorded for this clone. This chain connects TRBV12-5 to TRBJ1-5; 9 nucleotides align to TRBD1. V lost 1 base to trimming and J lost 5 bases; unmatched junction nucleotides: 3. The CDR3 is 15 amino acids. From germline, CDR1 is LGHNT and CDR2 FRNRAP. In nucleotides, the CDR3 is TGTGCTAGTGGTTTGGGGGACAGGGACCATCAGCCCCAGCATTTT. Residues: CASGLGDRDHQPQHF.

The rearrangement uses TRBV4-2 and TRBJ1-2; tentative D call: TRBD1 (5 bases). Between the trimmed V and J ends, which lost 0 bases and 2 bases, there was a span of 10 bases. This CDR3 spans 15 amino acids. Germline V gene lookup returns CDR1 LGHNA and CDR2 YNFKEQ. The CDR3 DNA reads TGTGCCAGCAGCCAAGATCTTTGGGGGAACTATGGCTACACCTTC. Translated, it gives CASSQDLWGNYGYTF.

This clone was recorded only once. The V and J genes are TRBV6-5 and TRBJ2-7; 10 bases map to TRBD2. This CDR3 has 15 amino acids. Germline values: CDR1 MNHEY, CDR2 SVGAGI. With V trimmed by 7 bases and J by 2 bases, 8 bases remained unmatched. For the CDR3, the DNA is TGTGCCAGCAAGCGTGATAGCGGGGGGCCCTACGAGCAGTACTTC. Translation: CASKRDSGGPYEQYF.

This clone has a single count. The V call is TRBV15, the J call TRBJ1-6; D is unclear. Per the germline V gene, CDR1 is LNHNV and CDR2 is YYDKDF (reference sequence). Deletions cut 0 bases from V and 9 bases from J, with 12 bases between. The CDR3 contains 15 residues. This CDR3 is CATSRDPQASSPLHF. In nucleotides, the CDR3 is TGTGCCACCAGCAGAGATCCCCAAGCTAGTTCACCCCTCCACTTT.

In nucleotides, the CDR3 is TGTGCCAGCTCACCAGGTCCTGAAGCTTTCTTT. Translating it yields CASSPGPEAFF. The chain has TRBV18 and TRBJ1-1, with D unclear. Trimming stripped 2 bases from V and 6 bases from J, with 4 bases between. Germline V lookup: CDR1 KGHSH, CDR2 LQKENI. This CDR3 region has 11 residues.

The chain employs TRBV7-9 and TRBJ1-2, with 11 bases identical to TRBD1. After removal of 4 bases from V and 6 bases from J, the junction contained 4 bases not matched to a gene. This CDR3 region has 14 residues. CDR1 and CDR2 (germline): SEHNR, FQNEAQ (reference sequence). The CDR3 spells CASSYGTGGDGYTF. In DNA, the CDR3 is TGTGCCAGCAGCTACGGGACAGGGGGGGATGGCTACACCTTC.

The CDR3 reads CASSQGGGLFF. The CDR3 nucleotides are TGTGCCAGCAGCCAGGGTGGAGGACTGTTTTTT. The chain links TRBV14 to TRBJ1-4; D gene uncertain. CDR1 is SGHDN and CDR2 is FVKESK in the germline V gene. The CDR3 covers 11 residues. Trimming removed 3 bases at V and 13 bases at J, with 9 bases between.

This clone has a single count. The V gene is TRBV3-1 (or the pseudogene TRBV3-2), the J gene TRBJ2-7; 9 nucleotides match TRBD1. Germline lookup yields CDR1 LGHDT and CDR2 YNNKEL (reference sequence). The V gene end was trimmed by 0 bases and the J gene end by 1 base; junction bases not matched to a gene: 4. The CDR3 extends over 16 amino acids. The CDR3 coding sequence is TGTGCCAGCAGCCAAGACCCGGGACAGGGTTCCTACGAGCAGTACTTC. Translating gives CASSQDPGQGSYEQYF.

The chain is built from TRBV14 and TRBJ2-1, with D tentatively TRBD1 (6 bases). Germline loops: CDR1 SGHDN, CDR2 FVKESK. This CDR3 is built from 15 residues. V gave up 0 bases and J gave up 12 bases, with 18 bases separating them. CDR3 nucleotide sequence: TGTGCCAGCAGCCAAGACCCCGGGACAACCAGGGGGCAGTTCTTC. Its translation: CASSQDPGTTRGQFF. The full variable domain, with the rest looked up from reference TRBV14 and TRBJ2-1, is EAGVTQFPSHSVIEKGQTVTLRCDPISGHDNLYWYRRVMGKEIKFLLHFVKESKQDESGMPNNRFLAERTGGTYSTLKVQPAELEDSGVYFCASSQDPGTTRGQFFGPGTRLTVL.

This sequence joins TRBV4-2 and TRBJ1-2; 8 positions agree with TRBD1. J lost 3 bases, V lost 0 bases, and 9 bases had no gene match. The CDR3 totals 17 residues. Per germline, CDR1 LGHNA and CDR2 YNFKEQ. The CDR3 spells CASSQESLNRGDYGYTF. The CDR3 DNA follows: TGTGCCAGCAGCCAAGAAAGTTTGAACAGGGGGGACTATGGCTACACCTTC.

The chain uses TRBV29-1 and TRBJ1-2; TRBD1 aligns across 9 bases. The CDR3 is 17 amino acids. Germline trimming cut 7 bases from V and 0 bases from J; bases unmatched to any gene: 15. Germline loops: CDR1 SQVTM, CDR2 ANQGSEA. The CDR3 region is CSAIGQGLGGPNYGYTF. The CDR3 region has the DNA TGCAGCGCTATCGGACAGGGGCTAGGTGGACCTAACTATGGCTACACCTTC.

The chain is built from TRBV5-8 and TRBJ1-2; tentative D call: TRBD1 (6 bases). V was pared by 0 bases and J by 3 bases, with 15 bases between. The CDR3 has 16 amino acids. Germline-derived CDR1 and CDR2 are SGHTS and YDEGEE. The CDR3 protein is CASSLVPGASDYGYTF. CDR3 sequence (DNA): TGTGCCAGCAGCTTGGTTCCGGGGGCGAGCGACTATGGCTACACCTTC.

The V gene is TRBV4-1, the J gene TRBJ2-1, with D perhaps TRBD2 (5 bases). The germline V and J ends were trimmed by 2 bases and 6 bases, with 11 bases remaining between them. This CDR3 spans 14 amino acids. Per the germline V gene, CDR1 is MGHRA and CDR2 is YSYEKL. CDR3 bases: TGCGCCAGCAGCCAACTCTTCGGGATCAATGAGCAGTTCTTC. It specifies CASSQLFGINEQFF.

This chain connects TRBV6-2 or TRBV6-3 to TRBJ2-7, with D hard to call. Germline V gives CDR1 MNHEY, CDR2 SVGEGT. Trimming took off 0 bases at V and 7 bases at J, with 7 bases between the two ends. The CDR3 extends over 12 amino acids. CDR3 region: CASSYSTREQYF. The CDR3 nucleotides read TGTGCCAGCAGTTACTCGACACGGGAGCAGTACTTC.

The chain is built from TRBV19 and TRBJ1-2; no clear D. The V end was cut by 5 bases, the J end by 3 bases, with 16 bases between. Germline V CDR1 and CDR2: LNHDA, SQIVND (reference sequence). The CDR3 totals 15 residues. CDR3 DNA sequence: TGTGCCAGTAGTGGAAGGCACGGCACCTACTATGGCTACACCTTC. Translation gives CASSGRHGTYYGYTF. Full variable domain (outside the CDR3, taken from reference TRBV19 and TRBJ1-2): DGGITQSPKYLFRKEGQNVTLSCEQNLNHDAMYWYRQDPGQGLRLIYYSQIVNDFQKGDIAEGYSVSREKKESFPLTVTSAQKNPTAFYLCASSGRHGTYYGYTFGSGTRLTVV.

This chain links TRBV12-3 or TRBV12-4 with TRBJ1-2; 7 bases agree with TRBD1. The ends lost 10 bases at V and 4 bases at J; junction bases unmatched: 9. CDR3 size: 13 residues. CDR3 amino acids: CATSARGLYGYTF. The CDR3 DNA follows: TGTGCCACCTCAGCTAGGGGGCTCTATGGCTACACCTTC.

The chain is built from TRBV28 and TRBJ2-1; 7 bases match TRBD2. Germline assignment: CDR1 MDHEN and CDR2 SYDVKM. The CDR3 spans 12 residues. The V and J ends lost 5 bases and 15 bases, in that order; junction bases with no gene match: 10. CDR3 DNA: TGTGCCAGCAGTACCGCGGGAGTTCCTCGGTTCTTC. This encodes CASSTAGVPRFF.

The chain joins TRBV13 to TRBJ1-1; D is ambiguous. The CDR3 has 17 residues. Per the germline V gene, CDR1 is PRHDT and CDR2 is FYEKMQ (reference sequence). The V gene lost 1 base and the J gene lost 0 bases, with 15 bases spanning the gap. This chain's CDR3 is CASSLVGGLVMNTEAFF. In DNA, the CDR3 is TGTGCCAGCAGCTTAGTAGGAGGGCTAGTTATGAACACTGAAGCTTTCTTT.

The chain uses TRBV5-1 and TRBJ2-7; 12 bases line up with TRBD2. Per germline, CDR1 SGHRS and CDR2 YFSETQ. This CDR3 region has 15 residues. Trimming took 2 bases from V and 3 from J; bases not matched to a gene: 3. As DNA, the CDR3 is TGCGCCAGCAGCTTACTAGCGGGAGGCGTCTACGAGCAGTACTTC. Translation: CASSLLAGGVYEQYF.

The CDR3, as DNA: TGTGCCAGCAGTCGACAGGGTAATTCACCCCTCCACTTT. Protein: CASSRQGNSPLHF. The chain combines TRBV2 with TRBJ1-6, with 7 bases that match TRBD1. V trimming: 5 bases; J trimming: 6 bases; junction bases outside the gene matches: 1. There are 13 residues in the CDR3. Germline lookup yields CDR1 SNHLY and CDR2 FYNNEI.

This sequence joins TRBV28 and TRBJ2-7, with D unclear. Trimming shortened V by 5 bases and J by 3 bases, and 8 bases separated the two germline ends. Germline V gene data show CDR1 as MDHEN and CDR2 as SYDVKM. The CDR3 is made up of 12 amino acids. The CDR3 DNA reads TGTGCCAGCAGTCCTCGCAGCTACGAGCAGTACTTC. It is translated as CASSPRSYEQYF.